In this sample, the clone carrying this T cell receptor (beta chain) turned up many times. The antigen is undetermined. This record belongs to a study of T-cell memory formation after mild COVID-19. Whole-study results and caveats: Clones from the second wave (peaking day 37) had unconfirmed SARS-CoV-2 specificity. Clones that contracted from day 15 to 85 had balanced CD4/CD8; later expanders were CD4+ biased. The pre-infection memory compartment contained some responding clones, suggesting cross-reactive memory joined.

Barcoded TCR alpha and TCR beta cDNA libraries with UMIs came from 5'RACE using constant-segment primers. TCRdb ran MiXCR on the 5' RACE reads and lists one entry per CDR3 protein. The profile shows 30,000 to 35,000 distinct CDR3 sequences, under 25% of them singletons. CDR1 is SGHKS, CDR2 YYEKEE, per germline (reference sequence). J lost 6 bases, V lost 4 bases, and 11 bases had no gene match. The CDR3 consists of 16 residues. Input material: PBMCs or a T cell subset sorted from them (not recorded which). The TCR was taken from an adult who had mild COVID-19 (a few samples of this study predate the infection). Cell type and time point are not known. The chain is built from TRBV5-5 and TRBJ2-1; 9 nucleotides line up with TRBD1. CDR3: CASSPRPPDRGNEQFF. The DNA for the CDR3 is TGTGCCAGCAGCCCCAGGCCCCCGGACAGGGGCAATGAGCAGTTCTTC.